This TCR beta chain was sequenced for a study of regulatory T cells in long-lasting Graves disease. Specified time point: newly diagnosed GD, antithyroid drugs for less than 3 months. The TCR library was prepared using RNA isolated from PBMCs. Arm-PCR with iRepertoire HTBI primers amplified the CDR3 regions for these TCR beta libraries. TCRdb analysed the multiplex PCR reads with MiXCR anew, one entry per CDR3 protein. The sample includes 200,000 to 250,000 distinct CDR3 sequences, approximately 19% of them seen just once. This same sample was also part of a study on T cells in Graves' hyperthyroidism and ophthalmopathy.

This TCR derives from a young woman with Graves disease. Sequencing used peripheral blood mononuclear cells (PBMCs), obtained at new diagnosis, from a patient treated with antithyroid drugs.

CDR3 sequence: CASSLESVGNEQFF. The CDR3 region has the DNA TGTGCCAGCAGCTTAGAGTCTGTAGGTAATGAGCAGTTCTTC. J is TRBJ2-1 and V is TRBV11-2, with D uncertain. The germline V gene has CDR1 SGHAT and CDR2 FQNNGV. Trimming removed 0 bases from V and 7 bases from J, with 10 bases in between. The CDR3 is 14 amino acids.